The 11 T cell receptor beta chains presented below share a single source sample, sequenced in a study of control samples from healthy donors and cancer patients. The data were produced by immunoSEQ multiplex PCR, yet TCRdb's version contains in-frame clones alone and is incomplete. The sample has some 70,000 clones, 83% seen once. Source material: blood. Receptors were obtained from a man aged 60-69 years in good health.

This rearrangement joins TRBV4-2 to TRBJ2-1; tentative D call: TRBD1 (6 bases). V lost 0 bases to trimming and J lost 4 bases, with 10 bases between them. The CDR3 is 15 amino acids. Per the germline V gene, CDR1 is LGHNA and CDR2 is YNFKEQ. CDR3 residues: CASSQEWGPYNEQFF. As DNA, the CDR3 is TGTGCCAGCAGCCAAGAGTGGGGGCCATACAATGAGCAGTTCTTC.

The V gene is TRBV4-1, the J gene TRBJ2-1; the D gene is possibly TRBD2 (7 bases). The CDR3 consists of 17 residues. Germline V CDR1 and CDR2: MGHRA, YSYEKL. Trimming took off 0 bases at V and 0 bases at J, with 12 bases between the two ends. This CDR3 is CASSQDPGGDSYNEQFF. CDR3 sequence (DNA): TGCGCCAGCAGCCAAGATCCGGGGGGCGACTCCTACAATGAGCAGTTCTTC.

This clone occurred once. V and J are TRBV28 and TRBJ1-2; D remains ambiguous. Germline V gene data show CDR1 as MDHEN and CDR2 as SYDVKM. CDR3 length: 13 residues. The V gene lost 5 bases and the J gene lost 2 bases, with 9 bases spanning the gap. CDR3 loop: CASSTPVNYGYTF. In DNA form, the CDR3 reads TGTGCCAGCAGTACCCCAGTAAACTATGGCTACACCTTC.

The chain combines TRBV6-2 or TRBV6-3 with TRBJ2-4, with TRBD2 matching over 10 bases. The CDR3 loop spans 15 amino acids. Trimming at V came to 3 bases and at J to 5 bases, leaving 4 bases not matched to a gene. The germline gives CDR1 MNHEY, CDR2 SVGEGT. CDR3 DNA: TGTGCCAGCAGTTATTTAGCGGGAGGCCAAAACATTCAGTACTTC. This encodes CASSYLAGGQNIQYF.

Only a few counts were recorded for this clone. The chain employs TRBV28 and TRBJ2-7, with D uncertain. V gave up 3 bases and J gave up 0 bases, with 9 bases separating them. The V gene's germline CDR1 is MDHEN and CDR2 SYDVKM. The CDR3 is 14 residues long. CDR3 DNA: TGTGCCAGCAGTTTGAGTTCCTCCTCCTACGAGCAGTACTTC. Its protein product is CASSLSSSSYEQYF.

This clone appeared once. The genes are TRBV7-3 and TRBJ2-2; TRBD2 matches at 9 bases. This CDR3 region has 14 residues. After removal of 6 bases from V and 4 bases from J, the junction contained 3 bases not matched to a gene. The germline CDR1 and CDR2 sequences are SGHTA and FQGTGA. CDR3 bases: TGTGCCAGCAGGCGGACTAGCGTCACCGGGGAGCTGTTTTTT. Translated, it gives CASRRTSVTGELFF.

This clone was counted a single time. The chain links TRBV3-1 (or the pseudogene TRBV3-2) to TRBJ2-1, with 14 positions matching TRBD2. CDR1 and CDR2 from the germline V gene are LGHDT and YNNKEL (reference sequence). The J segment lost 11 bases and the V segment lost 4 bases, leaving 13 bases of the junction unmatched. This CDR3 has 17 residues. For the CDR3, the DNA is TGTGCCAGCAGCCCAATCCTGACTAGCGGGAGGGGTCCGAAGCAGTTCTTC. Its translation is CASSPILTSGRGPKQFF.

The CDR3 DNA follows: TGTGCCAGCAGCTTAACTTTCAAGCAGGGAGCCTACGAGCAGTACTTC. This sequence encodes CASSLTFKQGAYEQYF. The chain recombines TRBV7-3 with TRBJ2-7, with D perhaps given as TRBD1 or TRBD2 (5 bases each). Germline CDR1 is SGHTA and CDR2 is FQGTGA. The V end was cut by 0 bases, the J end by 2 bases, with 14 bases between. The CDR3 loop spans 16 amino acids.

V gene TRBV14 combines with J gene TRBJ2-1, with 9 bases aligning to TRBD1. The V and J ends lost 4 bases and 3 bases, in that order; junction bases with no gene match: 4. Germline CDR1 reads SGHDN; CDR2 reads FVKESK. This CDR3 has 15 residues. Here the CDR3 reads CASSPGQGRYNEQFF. CDR3 coding DNA: TGTGCCAGCAGCCCAGGACAGGGGCGCTACAATGAGCAGTTCTTC.

The J gene is TRBJ1-2, the V gene TRBV6-6, with D perhaps TRBD1 (6 bases). The V gene's germline CDR1 is MNHNY and CDR2 SVGAGI (reference sequence). Trimming removed 2 bases at V and 0 bases at J, with 10 bases between. The CDR3 runs to 15 residues. CDR3: CASSYADRTNYGYTF. The DNA for the CDR3 is TGTGCCAGCAGTTACGCCGACAGGACTAACTATGGCTACACCTTC.

The chain links TRBV7-2 to TRBJ2-7; tentative D call: TRBD2 (5 bases). Trimming took off 2 bases at V and 2 bases at J, with 10 bases between the two ends. Germline assignment: CDR1 SGHTA and CDR2 FQGNSA. This CDR3 contains 14 residues. The CDR3 protein is CASSLYNGAYEQYF. The CDR3 bases are TGTGCCAGCAGCTTATATAACGGGGCCTACGAGCAGTACTTC.